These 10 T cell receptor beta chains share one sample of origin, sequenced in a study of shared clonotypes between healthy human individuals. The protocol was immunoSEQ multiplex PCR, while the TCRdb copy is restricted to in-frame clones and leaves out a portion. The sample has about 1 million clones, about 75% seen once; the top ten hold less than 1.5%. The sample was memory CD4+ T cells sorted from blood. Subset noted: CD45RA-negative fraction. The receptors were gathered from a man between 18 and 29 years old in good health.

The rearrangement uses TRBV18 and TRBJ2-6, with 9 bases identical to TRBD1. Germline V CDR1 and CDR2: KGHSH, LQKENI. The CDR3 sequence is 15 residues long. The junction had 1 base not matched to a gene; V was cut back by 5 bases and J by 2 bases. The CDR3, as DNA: TGTGCCAGCTCAACAGGGGGCGCTGGGGCCAACGTCCTGACTTTC. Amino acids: CASSTGGAGANVLTF. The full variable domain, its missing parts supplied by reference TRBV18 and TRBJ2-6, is NAGVMQNPRHLVRRRGQEARLRCSPMKGHSHVYWYRQLPEEGLKFMVYLQKENIIDESGMPKERFSAEFPKEGPSILRIQQVVRGDSAAYFCASSTGGAGANVLTFGAGSRLTVL.

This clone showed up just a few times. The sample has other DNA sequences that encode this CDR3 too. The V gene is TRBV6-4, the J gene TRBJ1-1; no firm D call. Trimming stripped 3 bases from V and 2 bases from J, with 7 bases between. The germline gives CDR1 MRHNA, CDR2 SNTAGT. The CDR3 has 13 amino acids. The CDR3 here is CASSEQRNTEAFF. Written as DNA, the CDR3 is TGTGCCAGCAGTGAGCAGAGAAACACTGAAGCTTTCTTT.

Here the CDR3 reads CASSQDGGNTEAFF. DNA for the CDR3: TGTGCCAGCAGCCAAGATGGCGGGAACACTGAAGCTTTCTTT. The chain employs TRBV4-2 and TRBJ1-1; D is ambiguous. The CDR3 is 14 amino acids. With 0 bases removed from V and 1 base from J, the gap between germline ends came to 6 bases. Germline loops: CDR1 LGHNA, CDR2 YNFKEQ.

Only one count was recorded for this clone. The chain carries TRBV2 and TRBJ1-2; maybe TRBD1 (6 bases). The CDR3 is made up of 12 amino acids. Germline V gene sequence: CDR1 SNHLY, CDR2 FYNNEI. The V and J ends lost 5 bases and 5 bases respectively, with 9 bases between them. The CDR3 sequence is CASSSQGYGYTF. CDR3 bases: TGTGCCAGCAGTTCACAGGGTTATGGCTACACCTTC.

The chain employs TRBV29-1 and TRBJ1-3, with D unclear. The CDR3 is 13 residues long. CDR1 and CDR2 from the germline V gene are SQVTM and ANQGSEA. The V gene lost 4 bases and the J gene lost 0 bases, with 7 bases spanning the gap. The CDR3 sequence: CSVAGGSGNTIYF. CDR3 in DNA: TGCAGCGTTGCGGGCGGCTCTGGAAACACCATATATTTT.

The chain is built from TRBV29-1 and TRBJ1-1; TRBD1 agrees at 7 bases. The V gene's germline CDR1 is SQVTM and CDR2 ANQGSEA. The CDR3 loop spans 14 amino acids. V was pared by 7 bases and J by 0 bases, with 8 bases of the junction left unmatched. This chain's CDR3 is CSAPAGQMNTEAFF. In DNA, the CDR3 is TGCAGCGCTCCTGCGGGACAGATGAACACTGAAGCTTTCTTT.

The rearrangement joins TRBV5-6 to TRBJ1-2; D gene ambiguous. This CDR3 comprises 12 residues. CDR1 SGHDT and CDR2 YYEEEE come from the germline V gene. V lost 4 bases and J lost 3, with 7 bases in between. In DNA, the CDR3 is TGTGCCAGCAGCCGATTAGACTATGGCTACACCTTC. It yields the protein CASSRLDYGYTF.

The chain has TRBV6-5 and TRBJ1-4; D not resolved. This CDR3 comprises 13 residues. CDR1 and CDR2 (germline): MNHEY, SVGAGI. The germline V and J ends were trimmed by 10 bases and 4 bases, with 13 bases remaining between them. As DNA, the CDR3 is TGTGCCACCCGATCATCACTTAATGAAAAACTGTTTTTT. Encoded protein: CATRSSLNEKLFF.

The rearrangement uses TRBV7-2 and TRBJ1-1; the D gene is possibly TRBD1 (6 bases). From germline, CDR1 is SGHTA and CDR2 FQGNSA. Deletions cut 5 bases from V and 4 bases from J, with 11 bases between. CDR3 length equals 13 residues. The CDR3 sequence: CASSRDRITEAFF. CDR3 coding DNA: TGTGCCAGCAGCCGTGACAGGATCACTGAAGCTTTCTTT.

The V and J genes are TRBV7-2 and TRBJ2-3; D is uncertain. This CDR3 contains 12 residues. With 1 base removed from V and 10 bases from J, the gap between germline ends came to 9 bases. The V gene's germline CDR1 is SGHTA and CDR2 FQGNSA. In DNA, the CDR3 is TGTGCCAGCAGCTTAGACATTTCGGCGCAGTATTTT. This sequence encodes CASSLDISAQYF.